This T cell receptor beta chain came from a study of blood T cells in healthy people across ages. Turning to the study itself: Template switching captured about one barcoded beta molecule per two T cells.

This clonotype has only a few counts. Its specificity is unknown. J gave up 1 base and V 5 bases, and 6 bases lay outside the gene matches. Germline V gene lookup returns CDR1 DFQATT and CDR2 SNEGSKA (reference sequence). CDR3 length: 15 residues. A second PCR of roughly 7 to 11 cycles used a sample-barcoded 5' primer and a J-beta primer mix. TCRdb ran MiXCR on the 5' RACE reads and lists one entry per CDR3 protein. Of 550,000 to 700,000 distinct CDR3 sequences listed, approximately 25% are singletons. Study-level results: More naive CD4+ cells and higher diversity marked long-lived donors relative to aged donors.

In terms of origin and age, donors were healthy Caucasian individuals from Russia aged 6 to 90. Researchers isolated at least 6 million PBMCs per sample. Sequencing was performed on blood. The clonotype originates from a woman in her 70s in good health. This chain links TRBV20-1 with TRBJ2-3; 10 bases align to TRBD2. The CDR3 loop is CSAGRTSGGTDTQYF. The CDR3 DNA reads as TGCAGTGCTGGCCGGACTAGCGGTGGCACAGATACGCAGTATTTT.